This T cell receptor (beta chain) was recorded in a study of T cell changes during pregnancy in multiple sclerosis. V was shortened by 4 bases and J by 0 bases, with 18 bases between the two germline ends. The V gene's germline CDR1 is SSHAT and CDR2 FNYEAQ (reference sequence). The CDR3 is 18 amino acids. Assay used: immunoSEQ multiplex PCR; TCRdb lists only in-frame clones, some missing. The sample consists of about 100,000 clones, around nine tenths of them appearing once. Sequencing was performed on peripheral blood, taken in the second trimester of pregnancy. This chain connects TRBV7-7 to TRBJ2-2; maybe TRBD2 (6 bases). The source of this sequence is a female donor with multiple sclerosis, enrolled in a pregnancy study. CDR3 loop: CASSSRLGASANTGELFF. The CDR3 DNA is TGTGCCAGCAGCTCCCGGTTAGGGGCTAGCGCGAACACCGGGGAGCTGTTTTTT. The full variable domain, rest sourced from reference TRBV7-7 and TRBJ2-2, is GAGVSQSPRYKVTKRGQDVTLRCDPISSHATLYWYQQALGQGPEFLTYFNYEAQPDKSGLPSDRFSAERPEGSISTLTIQRTEQRDSAMYRCASSSRLGASANTGELFFGEGSRLTVL.